This TCR beta chain was captured in a study of blood T cell repertoires in COVID-19. Study at large: Acute and convalescent COVID-19 specimens originated in the United States, Italy and Spain. Sample material is recorded as cDNA or gDNA derived from T cells, B-cell-depleted T cells, or PBMCs.

Germline lookup yields CDR1 MNHNS and CDR2 SASEGT. The CDR3 totals 14 residues. V was clipped by 3 bases and J by 3 bases, with 11 bases between them. In the authors' methods: Amplification from reference gene primers served as the basis for estimated nucleated cell counts. The assay was immunoSEQ multiplex PCR, and TCRdb's table has in-frame clones only and misses some. That table furnishes V, J and clone size, whereas the DNA furnished D and trimming. The sample lists under 250,000 clones, around nine tenths occurring once. Sequencing was performed on peripheral blood. The V call is TRBV6-1, the J call TRBJ1-2, with D tentatively TRBD1 (5 bases). This receptor was taken from a woman aged 55-69 years who had recovered from COVID-19. This CDR3 is CASSETVAYYGYTF. For the CDR3, the DNA is TGTGCCAGCAGTGAGACAGTGGCTTACTATGGCTACACCTTC.